The 15 T cell receptor beta chains below come from one sample, sequenced in a study of blood T cells in healthy people across ages. The authors ran a second PCR of about 6 to 11 cycles using a sample-barcoded 5' primer and a J-beta primer mix. TCRdb reprocessed the 5' RACE reads with MiXCR, giving one entry per CDR3 protein. This table holds 780,000 or so distinct CDR3 sequences, around 50% found once. Sequencing was done on a sample of blood. The receptors stem from a man aged 35 to 55 in good health.

V gene TRBV20-1 combines with J gene TRBJ2-1; D perhaps matches TRBD2 (7 bases). Germline values: CDR1 DFQATT, CDR2 SNEGSKA (reference sequence). The V end lost 3 bases, the J end lost 3 bases, and 15 bases lay between the germline ends. The CDR3 covers 15 residues. The CDR3 sequence: CSASLGGLLYNEQFF. For the CDR3, the DNA is TGCAGTGCTAGTCTGGGGGGGCTTCTCTACAATGAGCAGTTCTTC.

This chain connects TRBV5-6 to TRBJ2-1; D tentatively reads TRBD1 or TRBD2 (6 bases each). Per germline, CDR1 SGHDT and CDR2 YYEEEE. V lost 2 bases to trimming and J lost 9 bases, with 15 bases between them. The CDR3 is 14 amino acids. CDR3 nucleotide sequence: TGTGCCAGCAGCTTAAACAGGGAGGTGAGTGAGCAGTTCTTC. This encodes CASSLNREVSEQFF.

The table lists this clonotype with a few counts. The chain has TRBV5-1 and TRBJ2-6; D tentatively reads TRBD1 or TRBD2 (5 bases each). The CDR3 sequence is 17 residues long. V was trimmed by 0 bases and J by 4 bases, leaving 14 bases between them. The germline gives CDR1 SGHRS, CDR2 YFSETQ. In DNA form, the CDR3 reads TGCGCCAGCAGCTTGGAGGGACCGGATCTCGGGGCCAACGTCCTGACTTTC. This translates into CASSLEGPDLGANVLTF.

This clonotype turned up a few times. The chain is built from TRBV5-8 and TRBJ2-5; TRBD2 aligns across 7 bases. The DNA matches TRBJ2-7 better at its end, which makes the J call doubtful. Germline values: CDR1 SGHTS, CDR2 YDEGEE. This CDR3 has 14 residues. This CDR3 reads CASSLGRWGGEQYF. The CDR3 DNA sequence: TGTGCCAGCAGCTTGGGAAGGTGGGGGGGCGAGCAGTACTTC.

The table lists this clonotype with a count of one. The CDR3 coding sequence is TGTGCCAGCCAGGGACTAGCGGGAGGGAATGAGCAGTACTTC. Amino acids: CASQGLAGGNEQYF. The chain combines TRBV10-3 with TRBJ2-5; 16 nucleotides line up with TRBD2. The V gene end was trimmed by 10 bases and the J gene end by 11 bases; junction bases not matched to a gene: 10. The CDR3 totals 14 residues. CDR1 ENHRY and CDR2 SYGVKD come from the germline V gene.

The chain couples TRBV29-1 to TRBJ2-2, with D tentatively TRBD1 or TRBD2 (5 bases each). This CDR3 comprises 14 residues. Germline V CDR1 and CDR2: SQVTM, ANQGSEA. Deletions cut 7 bases from V and 2 bases from J, with 14 bases between. The DNA of the CDR3 is TGCAGCGCCCTCGGGACGGTCAACACCGGGGAGCTGTTTTTT. As protein: CSALGTVNTGELFF.

The V call is TRBV9, the J call TRBJ2-4; D remains unclear. The closer fit of TRBJ2-5 to the DNA end suggests the J call may be wrong. The CDR3 is 12 amino acids. Germline V CDR1 and CDR2: SGDLS, YYNGEE. This CDR3 reads CASSVESETQYF. CDR3 bases: TGTGCCAGCAGCGTAGAATCAGAGACCCAGTACTTC.

The V gene is TRBV6-5, the J gene TRBJ1-2; the D is unclear. Germline lookup yields CDR1 MNHEY and CDR2 SVGAGI. V lost 4 bases to trimming and J lost 5 bases, with 14 bases between them. The CDR3 totals 14 residues. CDR3 protein: CASSSAQTQYGYTF. The DNA for the CDR3 is TGTGCCAGCAGTTCGGCACAGACTCAATATGGCTACACCTTC.

This clonotype occurred once. The gene calls are TRBV6-6 and TRBJ1-6; possible D gene TRBD1, 5 bases. From germline, CDR1 is MNHNY and CDR2 SVGAGI (reference sequence). Trimming shortened V by 0 bases and J by 10 bases, and 16 bases separated the two germline ends. This CDR3 is built from 16 residues. The DNA of the CDR3 is TGTGCCAGCAGTTACTCGAGAGTCAGGGATGGGTCACCCCTCCACTTT. It specifies CASSYSRVRDGSPLHF.

The genes are TRBV24-1 and TRBJ2-7, with 11 bases matching TRBD2. The CDR3 extends over 15 amino acids. J was trimmed by 5 bases and V by 9 bases; bases with no gene match: 11. Looked up from germline, CDR1 is KGHDR and CDR2 is SFDVKD. The CDR3: CATSTPSGRSDEQYF. The CDR3 nucleotides read TGTGCCACCTCAACCCCTAGCGGGAGGTCAGACGAGCAGTACTTC.

This clonotype was seen a handful of times. Just one base apart from a much larger clone, this may be a read error. V and J are TRBV4-3 and TRBJ2-1; D is perhaps TRBD1 or TRBD2 (6 bases each). The assigned J gene may be wrong: the sequence end matches TRBJ2-7 better. The CDR3 runs 16 residues. Germline V CDR1 and CDR2: LGHNA, YSLEER. CDR3 sequence (DNA): TGCGCCAGCAGCCAAGATCTGGGGGGCTCCTACAATGAGCAGTACTTC. The encoded protein is CASSQDLGGSYNEQYF.

This clonotype was seen only a few times. The V call is TRBV4-3, the J call TRBJ2-1; possibly TRBD1 for D (5 bases). Trimming pared 1 base from V and 10 bases from J, leaving 17 bases between. CDR1 and CDR2 (germline): LGHNA, YSLEER. This CDR3 comprises 15 residues. The CDR3 region has the DNA TGCGCCAGCAGCCAAGGGACCGGCCTAGGGGAAGAGCAGTTCTTC. This sequence encodes CASSQGTGLGEEQFF.

The sample holds one count of this clonotype. J is TRBJ1-4 and V is TRBV4-2; the match to TRBD1 covers 9 bases. The V gene's germline CDR1 is LGHNA and CDR2 YNFKEQ. This CDR3 comprises 17 residues. The J segment lost 3 bases and the V segment lost 1 base, leaving 6 bases of the junction unmatched. The CDR3 loop is CASSQARDRVSNEKLFF. For the CDR3, the DNA is TGTGCCAGCAGCCAAGCCCGGGACAGGGTGTCTAATGAAAAACTGTTTTTT.

The sample holds a few counts of this clonotype. The chain employs TRBV7-8 and TRBJ1-4; 7 bases match TRBD1. J lost 6 bases, V lost 5 bases, and 6 bases had no gene match. Per the germline V gene, CDR1 is SGHVS and CDR2 is FQNEAQ. The CDR3 covers 14 residues. CDR3 residues: CASSANRGYEKLFF. The DNA of the CDR3 is TGTGCCAGCAGCGCCAACAGGGGTTATGAAAAACTGTTTTTT.

The J gene is TRBJ2-5, the V gene TRBV3-1, with D perhaps TRBD1 (7 bases). Germline-derived CDR1 and CDR2 are LGHDT and YNNKEL (reference sequence). The length of the CDR3 is 15 residues. Trimming took 1 base from V and 5 from J, leaving 14 bases between them. CDR3 nucleotides: TGTGCCAGCAGCCAAGTACAGGGGAGGTGGGAGACCCAGTACTTC. It codes for CASSQVQGRWETQYF.